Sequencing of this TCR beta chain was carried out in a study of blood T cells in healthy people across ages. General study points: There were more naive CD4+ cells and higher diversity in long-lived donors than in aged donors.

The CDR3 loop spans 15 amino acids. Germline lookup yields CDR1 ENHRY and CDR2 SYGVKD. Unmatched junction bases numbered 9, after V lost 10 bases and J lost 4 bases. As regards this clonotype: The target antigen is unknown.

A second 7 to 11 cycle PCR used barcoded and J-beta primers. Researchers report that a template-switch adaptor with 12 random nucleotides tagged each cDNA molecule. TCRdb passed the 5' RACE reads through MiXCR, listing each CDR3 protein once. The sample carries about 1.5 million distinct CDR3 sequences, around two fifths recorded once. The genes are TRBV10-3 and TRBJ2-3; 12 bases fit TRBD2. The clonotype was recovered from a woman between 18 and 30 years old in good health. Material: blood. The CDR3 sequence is CANGPGLAGPDTQYF. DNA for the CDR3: TGTGCCAACGGCCCGGGACTAGCGGGCCCAGATACGCAGTATTTT.